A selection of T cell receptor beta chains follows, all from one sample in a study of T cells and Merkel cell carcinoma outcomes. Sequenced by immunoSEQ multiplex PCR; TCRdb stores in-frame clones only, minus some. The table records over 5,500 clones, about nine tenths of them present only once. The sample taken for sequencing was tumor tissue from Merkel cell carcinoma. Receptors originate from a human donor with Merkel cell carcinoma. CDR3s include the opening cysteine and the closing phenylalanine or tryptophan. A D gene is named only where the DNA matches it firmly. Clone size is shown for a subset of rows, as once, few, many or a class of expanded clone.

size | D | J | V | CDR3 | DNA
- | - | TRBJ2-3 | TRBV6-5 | CASSWTRAKDTQYF | TGTGCCAGCAGTTGGACGAGGGCCAAAGATACGCAGTATTTT
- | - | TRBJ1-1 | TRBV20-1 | CSARFGTEAFF | TGCAGTGCTAGGTTCGGCACTGAAGCTTTCTTT
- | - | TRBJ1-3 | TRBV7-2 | CASSLGSTAGNTIYF | TGTGCCAGCAGCCTAGGCTCGACAGCTGGAAACACCATATATTTT
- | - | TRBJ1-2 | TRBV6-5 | CASTTGQGYTF | TGTGCCAGCACCACAGGGCAGGGCTACACCTTC
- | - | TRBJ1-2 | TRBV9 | CASSVGQRYGYTF | TGTGCCAGCAGCGTAGGGCAGAGATATGGCTACACCTTC
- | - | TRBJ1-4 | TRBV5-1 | CASSVRGTNEKLFF | TGCGCCAGCAGCGTCAGGGGAACTAATGAAAAACTGTTTTTT
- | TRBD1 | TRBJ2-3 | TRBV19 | CASSIGDRGTDTQYF | TGTGCCAGTAGTATAGGCGACAGGGGCACAGATACGCAGTATTTT
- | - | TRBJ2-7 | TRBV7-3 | CASSFPRPVNTYEQYF | TGTGCCAGCAGCTTCCCTCGGCCGGTGAATACCTACGAGCAGTACTTC
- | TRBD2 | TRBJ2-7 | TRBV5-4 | CASGRDSYEQYF | TGTGCCAGCGGGAGGGACTCCTACGAGCAGTACTTC
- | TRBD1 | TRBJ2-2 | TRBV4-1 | CASSRTGLPWSPRTGELFF | TGCGCCAGCAGCCGGACAGGGCTCCCCTGGTCCCCTAGAACCGGGGAGCTGTTTTTT
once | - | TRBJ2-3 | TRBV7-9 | CASSFSPFIESTDTQYF | TGTGCCAGCAGCTTTTCTCCTTTCATAGAAAGCACAGATACGCAGTATTTT
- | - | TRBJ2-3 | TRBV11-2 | CASSSLGGALPDTQYF | TGTGCCAGCAGCTCATTAGGGGGGGCCTTGCCAGATACGCAGTATTTT
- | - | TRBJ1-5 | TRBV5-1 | CASSPGGGSNQPQHF | TGCGCCAGCAGCCCAGGAGGGGGAAGCAATCAGCCCCAGCATTTT
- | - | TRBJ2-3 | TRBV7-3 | CASSAAGLPRSDTQYF | TGTGCCAGCAGCGCTGCGGGACTCCCGAGATCAGATACGCAGTATTTT
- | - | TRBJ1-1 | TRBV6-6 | CASSSDTLPEAFF | TGTGCCAGCAGCTCTGACACCTTGCCTGAAGCTTTCTTT
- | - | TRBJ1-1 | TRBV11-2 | CASSLPRGNTEAFF | TGTGCCAGCAGCCTCCCCAGGGGGAACACTGAAGCTTTCTTT
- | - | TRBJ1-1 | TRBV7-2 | CASSQGPGRDTEAFF | TGTGCCAGCAGCCAGGGACCTGGGAGGGACACTGAAGCTTTCTTT
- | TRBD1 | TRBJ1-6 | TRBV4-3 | CASSPGTGASSPLHF | TGCGCCAGCAGCCCTGGAACAGGGGCAAGTTCACCCCTCCACTTT
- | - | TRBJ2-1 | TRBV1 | CTSSQEVWASGGFGSYNEQFF | TGCACCAGCAGCCAAGAAGTGTGGGCTAGCGGGGGGTTTGGTTCCTACAATGAGCAGTTCTTC
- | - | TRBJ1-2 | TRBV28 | CASSLTDRLSPYGYTF | TGTGCCAGCAGTCTAACCGACAGGCTCAGTCCCTATGGCTACACCTTC
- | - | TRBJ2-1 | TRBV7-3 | CASSLSRDYNEQFF | TGTGCCAGCAGCTTAAGTAGGGACTACAATGAGCAGTTCTTC
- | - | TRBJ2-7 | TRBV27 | CASSSERGPLTGHYEQYF | TGTGCCAGCAGTTCGGAACGGGGTCCTCTTACAGGCCACTACGAGCAGTACTTC
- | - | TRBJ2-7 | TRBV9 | CASSGQGDEQYF | TGTGCCAGCAGCGGACAAGGCGACGAGCAGTACTTC
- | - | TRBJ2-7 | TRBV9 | CASSVGGTDYEQYF | TGTGCCAGCAGCGTAGGGGGCACGGACTACGAGCAGTACTTC
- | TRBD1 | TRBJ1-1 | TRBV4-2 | CASSQGGTVAEGGEAFF | TGTGCCAGCAGCCAAGGCGGGACAGTCGCTGAGGGTGGAGAAGCTTTCTTT
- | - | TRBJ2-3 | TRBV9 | CASSVEPTGTYTQYF | TGTGCCAGCAGCGTAGAACCCACAGGGACTTATACGCAGTATTTT
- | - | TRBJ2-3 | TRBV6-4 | CASSESGSTDTQYF | TGTGCCAGCAGTGAGTCGGGTAGCACAGATACGCAGTATTTT
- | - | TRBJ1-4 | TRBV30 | CAWSVFSWQGATNEKLFF | TGTGCCTGGAGTGTATTTTCTTGGCAGGGCGCAACTAATGAAAAACTGTTTTTT
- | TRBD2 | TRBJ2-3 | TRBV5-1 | CASSPGTSGGAYTQYF | TGCGCCAGCAGCCCCGGGACTAGCGGGGGGGCATATACGCAGTATTTT
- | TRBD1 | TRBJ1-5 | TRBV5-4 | CASSLGQDQPQHF | TGTGCCAGCAGCCTAGGACAGGATCAGCCCCAGCATTTT
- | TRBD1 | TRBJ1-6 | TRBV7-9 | CASSRDSSYNSPLHF | TGTGCCAGCAGCCGGGACAGCTCCTATAATTCACCCCTCCACTTT
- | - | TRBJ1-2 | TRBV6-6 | CASSFRAYGYTF | TGTGCCAGCAGTTTCAGGGCTTATGGCTACACCTTC
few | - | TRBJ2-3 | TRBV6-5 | CASSYKSTQYF | TGTGCCAGCAGTTACAAGAGCACGCAGTATTTT
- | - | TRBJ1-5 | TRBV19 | CATSQGRNQPQHF | TGTGCCACCTCACAAGGACGGAATCAGCCCCAGCATTTT
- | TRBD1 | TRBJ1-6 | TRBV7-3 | CASSAVGQGNSPLHF | TGTGCCAGCAGCGCCGTAGGACAGGGTAATTCACCCCTCCACTTT
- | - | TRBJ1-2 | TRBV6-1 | CASSEISSYGYTF | TGTGCCAGCAGTGAAATCAGTTCCTATGGCTACACCTTC
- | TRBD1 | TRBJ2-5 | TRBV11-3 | CASSPGTGGETQYF | TGTGCCAGCAGCCCTGGGACAGGTGGAGAGACCCAGTACTTC